These 2 T cell receptor beta chains originate from one sample sequenced in a study of blood T cell repertoires in COVID-19. This table comes from immunoSEQ multiplex PCR, and its TCRdb copy is limited to in-frame clones, with some not included. The sample contains some 270,000 clones, approximately 85% of which appear only once. The source material was peripheral blood. Receptors were obtained from a woman between 70 and 85 years old with acute or convalescent COVID-19.

The CDR3 loop reads CASSPQGTAEQYF. The CDR3 DNA is TGTGCCAGCAGCCCACAGGGGACGGCCGAGCAGTACTTC. The chain uses TRBV9 and TRBJ2-7, with 7 positions matching TRBD1. V was clipped by 4 bases and J by 6 bases; unmatched bases: 7. The CDR3 is 13 residues long. Germline CDR1 is SGDLS and CDR2 is YYNGEE.

Worth noting for this clone: Sequence at one end of the junction differs from germline and may be a read error. The chain carries TRBV12-3 or TRBV12-4 and TRBJ2-1; maybe TRBD2 (6 bases). CDR3 length: 13 amino acids. CDR3: CASSLWEERDRVF. In DNA form, the CDR3 reads TGTGCCAGCAGTTTATGGGAGGAGCGAGACCGAGTCTTC.